This T cell receptor (beta chain) was obtained from a study of shared clonotypes between healthy human individuals. Among the donors, all were Caucasian adults who lived in Nashville, Tennessee. As regards this clone: What it binds is unknown.

TCRdb keeps only in-frame clones here, not all; method: immunoSEQ multiplex PCR. The repertoire holds over a million clones, with around 98.5% as singletons. Germline CDR1 and CDR2: SQVTM and ANQGSEA. The ends were cut back, 4 bases at V and 5 bases at J, with 6 bases in the middle. The CDR3 runs 10 residues. Study-wide points: Naive subsets typically showed greater estimated richness than memory subsets. It was the non-shared clonotypes that had lower generation probabilities than clonotypes shared by all four donors. Investigators expected sequencing depth to affect clonotype sharing among donors.

The V and J genes are TRBV29-1 and TRBJ2-7; D is unclear. This sequence originates from a man younger than 45 in good health. The sample was naive CD4+ T cells sorted from blood. The subset here: CD45RA+ positively selected. CDR3 sequence reads: CSVVSNEQYF. CDR3 nucleotides: TGCAGCGTTGTTTCAAACGAGCAGTACTTC.